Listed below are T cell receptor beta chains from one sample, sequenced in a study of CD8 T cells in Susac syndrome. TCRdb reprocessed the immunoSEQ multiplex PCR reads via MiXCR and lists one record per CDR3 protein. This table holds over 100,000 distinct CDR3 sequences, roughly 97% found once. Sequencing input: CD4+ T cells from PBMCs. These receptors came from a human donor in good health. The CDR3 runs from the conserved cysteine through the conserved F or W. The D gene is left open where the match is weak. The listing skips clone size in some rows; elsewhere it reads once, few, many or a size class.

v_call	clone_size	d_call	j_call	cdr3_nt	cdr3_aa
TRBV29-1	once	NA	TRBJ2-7	TGCAGCGTTGTTGAACAGGGCTCCTACGAGCAGTACTTC	CSVVEQGSYEQYF
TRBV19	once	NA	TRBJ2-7	TGTGCCAGTAGCAGGCAGAGAAGCTCCTACGAGCAGTACTTC	CASSRQRSSYEQYF
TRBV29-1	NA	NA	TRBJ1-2	TGCAGCGTTGCCCCCGATCGTACGGGCTATGGCTACACCTTC	CSVAPDRTGYGYTF
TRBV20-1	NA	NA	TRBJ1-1	TGCAGTGCTAGGGCAGGGATTACTACTGAAGCTTTCTTT	CSARAGITTEAFF
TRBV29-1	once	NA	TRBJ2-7	TGCAGCGTTGAAGAAGGGGGCAGAAGCGGGAGAGTCAACGAGCAGTACTTC	CSVEEGGRSGRVNEQYF
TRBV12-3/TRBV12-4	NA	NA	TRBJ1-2	TGTGCCAGCAGCGGGAGCTCATATGGCTACACCTTC	CASSGSSYGYTF
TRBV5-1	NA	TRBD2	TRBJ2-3	TGCGCCAGCAGCTTGCCTTGGACTAGCGTGAATACAGATACGCAGTATTTT	CASSLPWTSVNTDTQYF
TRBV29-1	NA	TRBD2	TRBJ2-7	TGCAGCGTTCGAAGCGGGGCCAGCTCCTACGAGCAGTACTTC	CSVRSGASSYEQYF
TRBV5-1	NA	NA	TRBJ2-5	TGCGCCAGCAGCTTCGCGGGGGCGGAGACCCAGTACTTC	CASSFAGAETQYF
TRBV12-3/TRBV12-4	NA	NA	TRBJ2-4	TGTGCCAGCAGCCCGACAGGAGCCAAAAACATTCAGTACTTC	CASSPTGAKNIQYF
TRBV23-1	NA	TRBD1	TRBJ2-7	TGCGCCATGAGGGACAGCAGTTACGAGCAGTACTTC	CAMRDSSYEQYF
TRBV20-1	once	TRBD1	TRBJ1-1	TGCAGTGCTAGGGAGACAGGGCCCACTGAAGCTTTCTTT	CSARETGPTEAFF
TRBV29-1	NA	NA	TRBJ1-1	TGCAGCGTTGGGGGGGGCAATCCTGAAGCTTTCTTT	CSVGGGNPEAFF
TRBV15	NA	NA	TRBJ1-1	TGTGCCACCAGCAGGCAACAGGGAACTGAAGCTTTCTTT	CATSRQQGTEAFF
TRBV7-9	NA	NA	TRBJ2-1	TGTGCCAGCAGCTTATTAGGGCAGAGTAACAATGAGCAGTTCTTC	CASSLLGQSNNEQFF
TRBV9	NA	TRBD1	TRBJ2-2	TGTGCCAGCAGCGCGGGGACAGGGGGGAACACCGGGGAGCTGTTTTTT	CASSAGTGGNTGELFF
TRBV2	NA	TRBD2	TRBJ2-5	TGTGCCAGCAGGCGTCCCGGGACTAGCGTACAAGAGACCCAGTACTTC	CASRRPGTSVQETQYF
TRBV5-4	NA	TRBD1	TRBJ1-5	TGTGCCAGCAGCGCCGACAGGGTTCAGCCCCAGCATTTT	CASSADRVQPQHF
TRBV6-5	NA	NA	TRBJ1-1	TGTGCCAGCGGAAAGGGCAACAGCATGAACACTGAAGCTTTCTTT	CASGKGNSMNTEAFF
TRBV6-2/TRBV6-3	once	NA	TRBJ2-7	TGTGCCAGCAGTTACTCGACCAGCTACCGAAGCTCCTACGAGCAGTACTTC	CASSYSTSYRSSYEQYF
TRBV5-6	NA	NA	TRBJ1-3	TGTGCCAGCAGCTCCTTTCACTACCGGGGGGCCTCTGGAAACACCATATATTTT	CASSSFHYRGASGNTIYF
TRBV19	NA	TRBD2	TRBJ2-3	TGTGCCAGTAGCAATCAGGGTAGCGGGGGTTGGAAAACGCAGTATTTT	CASSNQGSGGWKTQYF
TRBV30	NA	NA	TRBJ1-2	TGTGCCTGGAGGGGGGGCGGAAGGAACTATGGCTACACCTTC	CAWRGGGRNYGYTF
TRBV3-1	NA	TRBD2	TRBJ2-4	TGTGCCAGCAGCAGGACTAGCGGGGGGGCGGCCAAAAACATTCAGTACTTC	CASSRTSGGAAKNIQYF
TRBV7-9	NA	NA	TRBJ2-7	TGTGCCAGCAGCGTACGGACAGCCTACGAGCAGTACTTC	CASSVRTAYEQYF
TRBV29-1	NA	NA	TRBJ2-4	TGCAGCGCCCTGGTAGACAAAAACATTCAGTACTTC	CSALVDKNIQYF
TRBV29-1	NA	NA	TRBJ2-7	TGCAGCGTTGCGAGCGAAAAGTCCTACGAGCAGTACTTC	CSVASEKSYEQYF
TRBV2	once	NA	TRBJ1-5	TGTGCCAGCAGTGAATCGGCTTATAGCAATCAGCCCCAGCATTTT	CASSESAYSNQPQHF
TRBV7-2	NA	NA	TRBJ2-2	TGTGCCAGCAGCTTAGCGCGGGCCGGGGAGCTGTTTTTT	CASSLARAGELFF
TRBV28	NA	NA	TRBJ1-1	TGTGCCAGCAGCGGAGTAATCCGGGGCACTGAAGCTTTCTTT	CASSGVIRGTEAFF
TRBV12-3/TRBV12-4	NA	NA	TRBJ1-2	TGTGCCAGCCCGGGGGACATCTCAGGTCGGGGCTACACCTTC	CASPGDISGRGYTF
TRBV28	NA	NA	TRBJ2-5	TGTGCCAGCAGTCCATTTGGGGAGACCCAGTACTTC	CASSPFGETQYF
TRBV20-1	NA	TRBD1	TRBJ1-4	TGCAGTGCTAGACGTACTGGGACAGGGAATGAAAAACTGTTTTTT	CSARRTGTGNEKLFF
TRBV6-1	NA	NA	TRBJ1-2	TGTGCCAGCAGCAGTCAAAAGGGCTACACCTTC	CASSSQKGYTF
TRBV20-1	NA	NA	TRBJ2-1	TGCAGTGCTAGAGACCAGGGGAGGGGGCGGTACAATGAGCAGTTCTTC	CSARDQGRGRYNEQFF
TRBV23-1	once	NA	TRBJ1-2	TGCGCCAGCAGTCAATGGTGGTGTGGGGGTCGTAACTATTATGGCTACACCTTC	CASSQWWCGGRNYYGYTF